This T cell receptor beta chain emerged from a study of T-cell reconstitution after alpha-beta-depleted transplantation in children. Findings and limits, study-wide: Several hundred graft clones that had expanded were reportedly the source of alpha-beta T cells about two months after transplant. Newly generated T cells supplied most T-cell counts and diversity one year post-transplant.

This sample's TCRbeta library carried unique molecular identifier barcodes. TCRdb reanalysed the PCR reads using MiXCR and keeps one entry per CDR3 protein. Among 700,000 to 950,000 distinct CDR3 sequences listed, 15% to 20% were seen once. This clonotype was counted a few times. What it recognizes is unknown. The sequence was collected from a male patient aged 5 to 17 who had a stem cell transplant for acute lymphoblastic leukemia, so the T cells may come from the graft donor. The specimen comprised PBMCs, mostly from graft donor cells, sampled 360 days after TCRalphabeta/CD19-depleted stem cell transplant.

CDR3 residues: CSARGGTSVPYEQYF. In nucleotides, the CDR3 is TGCAGTGCTAGAGGCGGGACTAGCGTACCCTACGAGCAGTACTTC. The V call is TRBV20-1, the J call TRBJ2-7; 10 nucleotides align to TRBD2. J lost 2 bases, V lost 1 base, and 5 bases had no gene match. The CDR3 extends over 15 amino acids. CDR1 DFQATT and CDR2 SNEGSKA come from the germline V gene (reference sequence).